The sequence of this T cell receptor beta chain was determined in a study of blood T cells in healthy people across ages. Notes on this clonotype: What it binds is unknown.

Points from the study as a whole: Both naive CD4+ cell counts and diversity were greater in long-lived donors than in aged donors. Underestimates were what the diversity estimates from one million T cells were considered to be.

The use of a sample-barcoded 5' primer and a J-beta primer mix characterized a second PCR of about 6 to 11 cycles. A single record per CDR3 protein comes from TCRdb applying MiXCR to the 5' RACE reads. This table has around 1.5 million distinct CDR3 sequences, 59% appearing once. Germline V gives CDR1 SGHTA, CDR2 FQGNSA. With V trimmed by 5 bases and J by 3 bases, 6 bases remained unmatched. The CDR3 contains 16 residues. The source material was blood. The V call is TRBV7-2, the J call TRBJ2-4; TRBD2 matches 11 bases. The sequence derives from a man aged 18 to 29 in good health. CDR3 protein: CASSPGLAAYKNIQYF. In DNA form, the CDR3 reads TGTGCCAGCAGCCCGGGACTAGCGGCCTACAAAAACATTCAGTACTTC.